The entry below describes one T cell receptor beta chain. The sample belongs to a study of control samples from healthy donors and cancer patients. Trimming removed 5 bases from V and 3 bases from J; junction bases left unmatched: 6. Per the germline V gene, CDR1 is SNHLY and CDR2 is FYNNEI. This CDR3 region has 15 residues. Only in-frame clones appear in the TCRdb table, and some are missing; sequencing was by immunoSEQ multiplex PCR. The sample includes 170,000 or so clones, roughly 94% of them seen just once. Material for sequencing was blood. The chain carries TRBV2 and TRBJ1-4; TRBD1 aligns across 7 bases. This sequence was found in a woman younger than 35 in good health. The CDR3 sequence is CASSSQGGPNEKLFF. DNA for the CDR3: TGTGCCAGCAGTTCTCAGGGGGGTCCTAATGAAAAACTGTTTTTT. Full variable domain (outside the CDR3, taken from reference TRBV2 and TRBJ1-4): EPEVTQTPSHQVTQMGQEVILRCVPISNHLYFYWYRQILGQKVEFLVSFYNNEISEKSEIFDDQFSVERPDGSNFTLKIRSTKLEDSAMYFCASSSQGGPNEKLFFGSGTQLSVL.